Listed here is a single T cell receptor beta chain. This sample is drawn from a study of blood T cell repertoires in COVID-19. Study details: COVID-19 samples, acute and convalescent, were from the United States, Italy and Spain. T cells, B-cell-depleted T cells, or PBMCs supplied cDNA or gDNA.

Original handling: For nucleated cells, counts were estimated from reference gene primer amplification. Libraries were prepared by immunoSEQ multiplex PCR; TCRdb keeps only in-frame clonotypes and omits some of them. That table furnishes V, J and clone size, whereas the DNA furnished D and trimming. The top ten hold 2% to 2.5% of the sample, which has approximately 25,000 clones, 75% to 90% seen once. Enrolled during active infection, Seattle patients were then followed longitudinally. Germline V gene data show CDR1 as SNHLY and CDR2 as FYNNEI. V dropped 7 bases and J dropped 2 bases, with 9 bases sitting between them. The CDR3 is 13 amino acids.

What was sequenced was peripheral blood. This chain connects TRBV2 to TRBJ2-1; TRBD1 might be the D (5 bases). The sequence was obtained from a woman between 70 and 85 years old with COVID-19, enrolled during active disease. The CDR3 here is CASTEGAYNEQFF. CDR3 nucleotide sequence: TGTGCCAGCACCGAAGGGGCCTACAATGAGCAGTTCTTC.